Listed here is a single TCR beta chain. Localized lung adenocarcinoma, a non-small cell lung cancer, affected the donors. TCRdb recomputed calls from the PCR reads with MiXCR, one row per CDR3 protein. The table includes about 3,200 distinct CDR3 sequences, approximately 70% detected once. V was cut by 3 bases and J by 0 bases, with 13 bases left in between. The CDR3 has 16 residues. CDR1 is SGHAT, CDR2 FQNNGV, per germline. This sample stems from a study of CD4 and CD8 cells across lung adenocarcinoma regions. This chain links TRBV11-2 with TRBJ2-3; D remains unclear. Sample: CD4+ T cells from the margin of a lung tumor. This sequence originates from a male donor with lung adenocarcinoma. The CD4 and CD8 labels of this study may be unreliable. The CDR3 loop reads CASSFGVDPSTDTQYF. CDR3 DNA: TGTGCCAGCAGCTTTGGGGTCGACCCGAGCACAGATACGCAGTATTTT.